The 20 T cell receptor beta chains in this list originate from one sample, sequenced in a study of blood T cell repertoires in COVID-19. Some clones are missing from TCRdb's copy, which holds only in-frame ones; the method was immunoSEQ multiplex PCR. Of around 270,000 clones in the sample, about 85% were seen once. Material: peripheral blood. These receptors were taken from a man in his sixties with acute or convalescent COVID-19.

The rearrangement uses TRBV19 and TRBJ1-1; D gene unclear. Trimming removed 1 base at V and 3 bases at J, with 12 bases between. The CDR3 extends over 15 amino acids. Looked up from germline, CDR1 is LNHDA and CDR2 is SQIVND (reference sequence). Here the CDR3 reads CASSIGWREDTEAFF. CDR3 DNA sequence: TGTGCCAGTAGTATAGGCTGGAGGGAGGACACTGAAGCTTTCTTT.

The chain employs TRBV6-2 or TRBV6-3 and TRBJ2-7, with 12 bases that match TRBD2. The V gene end was trimmed by 2 bases and the J gene end by 4 bases; junction bases not matched to a gene: 12. CDR3 size: 18 residues. The V gene's germline CDR1 is MNHEY and CDR2 SVGEGT. DNA of the CDR3: TGTGCCAGCAGTTACCCTCAATCGACTAGCGGGAGTAGGTACGAGCAGTACTTC. It translates to CASSYPQSTSGSRYEQYF.

The chain couples TRBV6-5 to TRBJ2-7; D may be TRBD1 (5 bases). V was clipped by 3 bases and J by 3 bases, with 15 bases between them. CDR3 size: 15 residues. The V gene's germline CDR1 is MNHEY and CDR2 SVGAGI. CDR3 region: CASSYRQSYYYEQYF. The CDR3 DNA reads as TGTGCCAGCAGTTATAGACAGTCCTACTACTACGAGCAGTACTTC.

This clone was seen a single time. V gene TRBV28 combines with J gene TRBJ2-1; 10 bases match TRBD2. CDR3 length: 15 amino acids. From germline, CDR1 is MDHEN and CDR2 SYDVKM. J was trimmed by 4 bases and V by 9 bases; bases with no gene match: 9. In DNA, the CDR3 is TGTGCCAGTTATCCTAGCGGGGGCAAATACAATGAGCAGTTCTTC. Translated, it gives CASYPSGGKYNEQFF.

This clone was observed a few times. The chain links TRBV28 to TRBJ1-6; TRBD1 aligns across 7 bases. The CDR3 covers 15 residues. With 6 bases clipped from V and 14 bases from J, the junction kept 16 bases outside the gene matches. CDR1 and CDR2 (germline): MDHEN, SYDVKM. CDR3 sequence (DNA): TGTGCCAGCAGCCGGCGGGACAGCCAGGCGGTGGCCCTCCACTTT. It yields the protein CASSRRDSQAVALHF.

This clone appeared a few times. The chain combines TRBV2 with TRBJ2-1; D is ambiguous. V lost 3 bases and J lost 0, with 12 bases in between. Germline CDR1 SNHLY, CDR2 FYNNEI. This CDR3 has 16 residues. Here the CDR3 reads CASSDVAESSYNEQFF. The CDR3 DNA follows: TGTGCCAGCAGTGATGTAGCCGAGAGCTCCTACAATGAGCAGTTCTTC.

The rearrangement joins TRBV12-3 or TRBV12-4 to TRBJ2-5, with 7 bases matching TRBD1. The CDR3 covers 13 residues. The junction had 13 bases not matched to a gene; V was cut back by 11 bases and J by 7 bases. The CDR3 sequence: CASKRRTGMTQYF. CDR3 sequence (DNA): TGTGCCTCCAAACGGAGGACAGGAATGACCCAGTACTTC.

The chain is built from TRBV7-9 and TRBJ1-4, with D uncertain. The V end was cut by 3 bases, the J end by 2 bases, with 13 bases between. CDR3 length: 16 residues. The V gene's germline CDR1 is SEHNR and CDR2 FQNEAQ (reference sequence). For the CDR3, the DNA is TGTGCCAGCAGCTTGGGTGCCAGGATGACTAATGAAAAACTGTTTTTT. It encodes CASSLGARMTNEKLFF.

The J gene is TRBJ2-1, the V gene TRBV4-3, with 13 bases identical to TRBD2. From germline, CDR1 is LGHNA and CDR2 YSLEER. The length of the CDR3 is 18 residues. After removal of 0 bases from V and 6 bases from J, the junction contained 8 bases not matched to a gene. The CDR3 sequence is CASSQDPGLAGVSNEQFF. The CDR3 region has the DNA TGCGCCAGCAGCCAAGATCCCGGACTAGCGGGAGTTAGCAATGAGCAGTTCTTC.

The rearrangement uses TRBV7-9 and TRBJ1-2; 9 bases agree with TRBD1. From germline, CDR1 is SEHNR and CDR2 FQNEAQ (reference sequence). With 6 bases clipped from V and 4 bases from J, the junction kept 9 bases outside the gene matches. CDR3 length: 15 amino acids. CDR3 loop: CASSRTGGASYGYTF. In DNA form, the CDR3 reads TGTGCCAGCAGTCGAACAGGGGGCGCAAGCTATGGCTACACCTTC.

J is TRBJ2-7 and V is TRBV6-5; D possibly corresponds to TRBD2 (5 bases). V lost 0 bases and J 2 bases, leaving 14 bases between the germline ends. This CDR3 has 16 residues. Germline CDR1 is MNHEY and CDR2 is SVGAGI. The CDR3 region is CASSYSASGETYEQYF. The DNA of the CDR3 is TGTGCCAGCAGTTACTCTGCCAGCGGTGAAACCTACGAGCAGTACTTC.

V gene TRBV6-1 combines with J gene TRBJ2-7; TRBD1 agrees at 7 bases. The CDR3 covers 15 residues. The germline CDR1 and CDR2 sequences are MNHNS and SASEGT. The ends lost 2 bases at V and 3 bases at J; junction bases unmatched: 7. The DNA of the CDR3 is TGTGCCAGCAGTGAAAGGGGACAGCCGATCTACGAGCAGTACTTC. As protein: CASSERGQPIYEQYF.

The J gene is TRBJ1-1, the V gene TRBV6-2 or TRBV6-3; 11 nucleotides agree with TRBD1. Germline V CDR1 and CDR2: MNHEY, SVGEGT. Losses at the gene ends were 2 bases for V and 0 bases for J; bases not matched to a gene: 5. The CDR3 has 17 residues. The CDR3 protein is CASSYRTGGLMNTEAFF. In DNA form, the CDR3 reads TGTGCCAGCAGTTACCGGACAGGGGGCCTGATGAACACTGAAGCTTTCTTT.

V usage is TRBV3-1 (or the pseudogene TRBV3-2) and J usage is TRBJ2-3, with D perhaps matching TRBD1 (6 bases). The length of the CDR3 is 17 residues. Trimming left V 0 bases short and J 3 bases short, with 16 bases between. The germline gives CDR1 LGHDT, CDR2 YNNKEL (reference sequence). The CDR3 is CASSQDWAGEITDTQYF. For the CDR3, the DNA is TGTGCCAGCAGCCAAGACTGGGCAGGGGAAATTACAGATACGCAGTATTTT.

The chain links TRBV7-9 to TRBJ1-1; D is undetermined. The V and J ends lost 5 bases and 5 bases respectively, with 12 bases between them. Germline-derived CDR1 and CDR2 are SEHNR and FQNEAQ (reference sequence). The CDR3 extends over 13 amino acids. In nucleotides, the CDR3 is TGTGCCAGCAGCGTCGGGGAGAGGACTGAAGCTTTCTTT. It specifies CASSVGERTEAFF.

The genes are TRBV5-1 and TRBJ2-1, with 11 bases that match TRBD2. V dropped 0 bases and J dropped 9; count of bases not matched to a gene: 8. There are 16 residues in the CDR3. Germline V gives CDR1 SGHRS, CDR2 YFSETQ. This CDR3 is CASSLVELAGAGEQFF. In nucleotides, the CDR3 is TGCGCCAGCAGCTTGGTCGAACTAGCGGGAGCCGGTGAGCAGTTCTTC.

This chain uses TRBV5-6 with TRBJ1-5, with TRBD1 matching over 7 bases. Germline V CDR1 and CDR2: SGHDT, YYEEEE. This CDR3 is 14 amino acids long. J gave up 5 bases and V 0 bases, and 2 bases lay outside the gene matches. This chain's CDR3 is CASSLGQGYQPQHF. In nucleotides, the CDR3 is TGTGCCAGCAGCTTGGGACAGGGCTATCAGCCCCAGCATTTT. Based on the CDR3 plus reference TRBV5-6 and TRBJ1-5, the full variable domain is DAGVTQSPTHLIKTRGQQVTLRCSPKSGHDTVSWYQQALGQGPQFIFQYYEEEERQRGNFPDRFSGHQFPNYSSELNVNALLLGDSALYLCASSLGQGYQPQHFGDGTRLSIL.

The chain uses TRBV19 and TRBJ1-5, with 10 bases identical to TRBD1. With 6 bases clipped from V and 11 bases from J, the junction kept 13 bases outside the gene matches. The CDR3 covers 15 residues. Germline V lookup: CDR1 LNHDA, CDR2 SQIVND (reference sequence). CDR3 sequence reads: CASRRTGGYGSAQHF. CDR3 nucleotides: TGTGCCAGTAGACGGACAGGGGGGTACGGGTCAGCCCAGCATTTT.

The V gene is TRBV10-3, the J gene TRBJ2-3; D is perhaps TRBD1 (5 bases). The CDR3 consists of 16 residues. CDR1 and CDR2 from the germline V gene are ENHRY and SYGVKD. The V end was cut by 0 bases, the J end by 1 base, with 11 bases between. The CDR3 sequence is CAISESRGQRTDTQYF. The CDR3 nucleotides are TGTGCCATCAGTGAGTCTAGGGGCCAGCGCACAGATACGCAGTATTTT.

Only one count was recorded for this clone. V is TRBV9 and J is TRBJ1-1; D might be TRBD1 (5 bases). The V gene's germline CDR1 is SGDLS and CDR2 YYNGEE. Trimming removed 6 bases from V and 4 bases from J, with 13 bases in between. The CDR3 spans 13 residues. DNA of the CDR3: TGTGCCAGCACCCCATGGGGGGGCACTGAAGCTTTCTTT. This gives the protein CASTPWGGTEAFF.